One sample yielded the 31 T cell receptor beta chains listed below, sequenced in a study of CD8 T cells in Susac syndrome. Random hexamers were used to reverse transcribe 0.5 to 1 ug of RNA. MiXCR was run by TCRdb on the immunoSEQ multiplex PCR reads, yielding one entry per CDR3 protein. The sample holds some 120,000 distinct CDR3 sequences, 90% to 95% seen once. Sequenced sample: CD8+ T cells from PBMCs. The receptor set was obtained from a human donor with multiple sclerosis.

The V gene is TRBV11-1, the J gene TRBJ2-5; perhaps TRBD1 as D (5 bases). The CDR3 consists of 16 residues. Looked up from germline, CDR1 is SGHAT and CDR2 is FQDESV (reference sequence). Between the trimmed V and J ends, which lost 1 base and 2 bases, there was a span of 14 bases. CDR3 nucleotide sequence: TGTGCCAGCAGCTTAGACAGGATAGGGGCACAAGAGACCCAGTACTTC. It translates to CASSLDRIGAQETQYF.

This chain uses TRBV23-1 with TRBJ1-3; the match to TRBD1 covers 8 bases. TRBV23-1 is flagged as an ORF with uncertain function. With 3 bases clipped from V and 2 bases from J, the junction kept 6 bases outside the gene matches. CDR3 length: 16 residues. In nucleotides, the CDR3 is TGCGCCAGCAGTCAGTCCGGGACAGGCCCTGGAAACACCATATATTTT. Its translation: CASSQSGTGPGNTIYF.

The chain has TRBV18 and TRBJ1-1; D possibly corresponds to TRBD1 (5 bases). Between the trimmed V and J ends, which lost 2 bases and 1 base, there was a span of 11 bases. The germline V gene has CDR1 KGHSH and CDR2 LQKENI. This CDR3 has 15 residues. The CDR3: CASSPSDNKNTEAFF. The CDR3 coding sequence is TGTGCCAGCTCACCATCGGACAACAAGAACACTGAAGCTTTCTTT. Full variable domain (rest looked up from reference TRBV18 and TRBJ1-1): NAGVMQNPRHLVRRRGQEARLRCSPMKGHSHVYWYRQLPEEGLKFMVYLQKENIIDESGMPKERFSAEFPKEGPSILRIQQVVRGDSAAYFCASSPSDNKNTEAFFGQGTRLTVV.

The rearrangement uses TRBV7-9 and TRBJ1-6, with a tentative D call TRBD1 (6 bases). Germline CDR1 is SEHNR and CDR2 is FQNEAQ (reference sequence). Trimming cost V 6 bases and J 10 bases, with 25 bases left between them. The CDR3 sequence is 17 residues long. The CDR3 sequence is CASRPYRTGTSRSPLHF. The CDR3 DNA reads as TGTGCCAGCAGACCCTACAGAACCGGGACATCAAGATCACCCCTCCACTTT.

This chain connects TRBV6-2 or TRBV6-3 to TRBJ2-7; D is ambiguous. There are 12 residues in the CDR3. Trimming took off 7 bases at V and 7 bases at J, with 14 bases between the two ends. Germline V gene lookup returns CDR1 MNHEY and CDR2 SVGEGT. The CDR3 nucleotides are TGTGCCAGCACCGACGGCGGTCTGGAGCAGTACTTC. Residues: CASTDGGLEQYF.

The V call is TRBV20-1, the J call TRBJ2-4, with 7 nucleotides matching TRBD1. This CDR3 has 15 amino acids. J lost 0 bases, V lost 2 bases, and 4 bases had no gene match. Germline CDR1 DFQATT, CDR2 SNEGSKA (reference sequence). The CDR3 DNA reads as TGCAGTGCTAGAAGCCGGGACAGAGCCAAAAACATTCAGTACTTC. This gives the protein CSARSRDRAKNIQYF.

CDR3 sequence reads: CASSSPARSTEAFF. For the CDR3, the DNA is TGTGCCAGCAGCTCCCCTGCGAGGAGCACTGAAGCTTTCTTT. The chain employs TRBV11-2 and TRBJ1-1; D is undetermined. The CDR3 covers 14 residues. Trimming cost V 4 bases and J 4 bases, with 13 bases left between them. Germline values: CDR1 SGHAT, CDR2 FQNNGV.

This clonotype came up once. CDR3 in amino acids: CASTDPLTKEQFF. CDR3 bases: TGTGCCAGCACCGACCCTCTTACAAAGGAGCAGTTCTTC. This rearrangement joins TRBV7-3 to TRBJ2-1; D unclear. Germline V gives CDR1 SGHTA, CDR2 FQGTGA. The V end lost 7 bases, the J end lost 10 bases, and 17 bases lay between the germline ends. The CDR3 loop spans 13 amino acids.

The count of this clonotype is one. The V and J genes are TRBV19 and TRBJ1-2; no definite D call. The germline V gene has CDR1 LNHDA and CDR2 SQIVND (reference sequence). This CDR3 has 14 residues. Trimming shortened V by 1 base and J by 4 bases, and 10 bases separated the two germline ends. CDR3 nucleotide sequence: TGTGCCAGTAGTATAGTGGAGGAGGCCTATGGCTACACCTTC. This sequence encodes CASSIVEEAYGYTF.

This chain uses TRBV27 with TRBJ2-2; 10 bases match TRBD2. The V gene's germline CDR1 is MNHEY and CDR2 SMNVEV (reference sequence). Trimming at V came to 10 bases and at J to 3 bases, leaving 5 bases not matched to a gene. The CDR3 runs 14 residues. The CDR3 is CATQRGGYTGELFF. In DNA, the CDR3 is TGTGCCACCCAGCGGGGGGGCTACACCGGGGAGCTGTTTTTT.

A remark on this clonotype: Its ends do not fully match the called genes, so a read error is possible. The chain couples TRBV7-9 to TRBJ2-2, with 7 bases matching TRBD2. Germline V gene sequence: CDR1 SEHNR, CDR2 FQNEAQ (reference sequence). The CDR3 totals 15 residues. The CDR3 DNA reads TGTGCCAGCAGCTTGGGACTAACGGGGACCGGGGAGCTGTGTTTT. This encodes CASSLGLTGTGELCF.

The CDR3 DNA reads as TGTGCCAGCAGCGTAACCTCATATAAACAGGGAGACCTTAATAAGAACTATGGCTACACCTTC. It specifies CASSVTSYKQGDLNKNYGYTF. The chain has TRBV9 and TRBJ1-2; D perhaps matches TRBD1 (6 bases). V was trimmed by 1 base and J by 2 bases, leaving 30 bases between them. CDR1 and CDR2 from the germline V gene are SGDLS and YYNGEE. The CDR3 contains 21 residues.

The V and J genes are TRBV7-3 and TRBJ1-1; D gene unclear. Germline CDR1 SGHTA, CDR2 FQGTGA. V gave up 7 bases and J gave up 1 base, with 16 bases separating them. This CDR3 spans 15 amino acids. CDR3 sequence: CASTENRRGNTEAFF. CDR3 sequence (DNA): TGTGCCAGCACCGAAAATAGACGGGGGAACACTGAAGCTTTCTTT.

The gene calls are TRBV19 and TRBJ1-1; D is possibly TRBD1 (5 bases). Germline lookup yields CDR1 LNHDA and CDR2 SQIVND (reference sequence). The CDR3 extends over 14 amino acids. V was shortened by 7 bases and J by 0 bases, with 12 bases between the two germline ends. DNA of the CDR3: TGTGCCAGTACGGCAGGGTGGATGAACACTGAAGCTTTCTTT. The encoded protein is CASTAGWMNTEAFF. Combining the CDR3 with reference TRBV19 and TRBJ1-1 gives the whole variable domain DGGITQSPKYLFRKEGQNVTLSCEQNLNHDAMYWYRQDPGQGLRLIYYSQIVNDFQKGDIAEGYSVSREKKESFPLTVTSAQKNPTAFYLCASTAGWMNTEAFFGQGTRLTVV.

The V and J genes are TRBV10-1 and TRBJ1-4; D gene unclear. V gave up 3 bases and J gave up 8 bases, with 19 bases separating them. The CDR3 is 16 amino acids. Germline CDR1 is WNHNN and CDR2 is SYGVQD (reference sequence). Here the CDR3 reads CASSESFVRLGEKLFF. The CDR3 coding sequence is TGCGCCAGCAGTGAATCGTTCGTACGACTCGGAGAAAAACTGTTTTTT.

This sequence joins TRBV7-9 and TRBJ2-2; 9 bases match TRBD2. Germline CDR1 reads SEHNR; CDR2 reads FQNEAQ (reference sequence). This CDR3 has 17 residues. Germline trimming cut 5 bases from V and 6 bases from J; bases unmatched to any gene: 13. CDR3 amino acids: CASSGVRGLAWAGELFF. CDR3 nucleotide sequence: TGTGCCAGCAGCGGAGTAAGAGGACTAGCGTGGGCCGGGGAGCTGTTTTTT.

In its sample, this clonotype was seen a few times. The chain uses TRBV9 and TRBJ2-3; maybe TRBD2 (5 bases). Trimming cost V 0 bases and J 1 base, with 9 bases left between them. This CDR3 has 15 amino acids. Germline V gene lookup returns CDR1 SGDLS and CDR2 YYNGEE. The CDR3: CASSVEGGRTDTQYF. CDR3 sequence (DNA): TGTGCCAGCAGCGTAGAGGGCGGGCGCACAGATACGCAGTATTTT.

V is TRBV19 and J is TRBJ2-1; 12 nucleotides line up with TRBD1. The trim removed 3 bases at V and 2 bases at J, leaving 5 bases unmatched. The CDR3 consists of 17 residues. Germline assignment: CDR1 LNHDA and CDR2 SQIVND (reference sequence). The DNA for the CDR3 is TGTGCCAGTAGTATTAGGGACAGGGGGCGACCCTACAATGAGCAGTTCTTC. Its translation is CASSIRDRGRPYNEQFF. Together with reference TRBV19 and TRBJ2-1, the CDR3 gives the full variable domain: DGGITQSPKYLFRKEGQNVTLSCEQNLNHDAMYWYRQDPGQGLRLIYYSQIVNDFQKGDIAEGYSVSREKKESFPLTVTSAQKNPTAFYLCASSIRDRGRPYNEQFFGPGTRLTVL.

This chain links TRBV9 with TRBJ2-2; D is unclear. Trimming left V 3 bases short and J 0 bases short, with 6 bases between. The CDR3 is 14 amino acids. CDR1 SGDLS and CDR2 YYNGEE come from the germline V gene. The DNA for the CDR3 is TGTGCCAGCAGCGGGGTTCCGAACACCGGGGAGCTGTTTTTT. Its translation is CASSGVPNTGELFF.

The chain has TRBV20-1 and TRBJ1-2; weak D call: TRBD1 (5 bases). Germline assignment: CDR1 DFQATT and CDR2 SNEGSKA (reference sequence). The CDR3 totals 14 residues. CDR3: CSILRKGPGDGYTF. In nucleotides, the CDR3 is TGCAGCATCCTGCGGAAGGGCCCGGGGGATGGCTACACCTTC.

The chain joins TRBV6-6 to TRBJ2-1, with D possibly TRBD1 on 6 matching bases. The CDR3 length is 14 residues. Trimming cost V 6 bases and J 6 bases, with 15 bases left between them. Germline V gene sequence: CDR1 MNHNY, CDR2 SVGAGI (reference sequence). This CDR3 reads CASSGRDNLNEQFF. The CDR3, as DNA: TGTGCCAGCAGCGGCCGGGACAACCTCAATGAGCAGTTCTTC.

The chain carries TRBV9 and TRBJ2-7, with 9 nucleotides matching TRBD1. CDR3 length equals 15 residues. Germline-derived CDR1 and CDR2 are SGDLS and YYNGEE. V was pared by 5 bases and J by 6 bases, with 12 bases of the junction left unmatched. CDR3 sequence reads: CASSVGGTGYREQYF. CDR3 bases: TGTGCCAGCAGTGTTGGCGGGACAGGGTACCGCGAGCAGTACTTC.

In DNA form, the CDR3 reads TGTGCCAGCAGCTCCCCTAAGGGCTTGGCTGGCACAGATACGCAGTATTTT. Its protein is CASSSPKGLAGTDTQYF. This sequence joins TRBV13 and TRBJ2-3; unclear D gene. The CDR3 is 17 residues long. V gave up 4 bases and J gave up 1 base, with 18 bases separating them. The germline gives CDR1 PRHDT, CDR2 FYEKMQ (reference sequence).

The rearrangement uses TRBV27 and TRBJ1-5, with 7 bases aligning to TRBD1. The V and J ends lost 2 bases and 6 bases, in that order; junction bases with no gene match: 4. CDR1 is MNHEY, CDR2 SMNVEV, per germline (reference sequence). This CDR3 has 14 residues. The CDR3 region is CASSLGGGSQPQHF. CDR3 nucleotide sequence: TGTGCCAGCAGTTTAGGAGGGGGCAGTCAGCCCCAGCATTTT.

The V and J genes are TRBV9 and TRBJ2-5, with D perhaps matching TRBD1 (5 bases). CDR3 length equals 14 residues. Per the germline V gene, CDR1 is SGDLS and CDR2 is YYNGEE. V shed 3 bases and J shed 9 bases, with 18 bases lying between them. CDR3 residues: CASSAQGLGFPQYF. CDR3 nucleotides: TGTGCCAGCAGCGCCCAGGGTCTGGGTTTCCCCCAGTACTTC. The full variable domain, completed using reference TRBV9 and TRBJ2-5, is DSGVTQTPKHLITATGQRVTLRCSPRSGDLSVYWYQQSLDQGLQFLIQYYNGEERAKGNILERFSAQQFPDLHSELNLSSLELGDSALYFCASSAQGLGFPQYFGPGTRLLVL.

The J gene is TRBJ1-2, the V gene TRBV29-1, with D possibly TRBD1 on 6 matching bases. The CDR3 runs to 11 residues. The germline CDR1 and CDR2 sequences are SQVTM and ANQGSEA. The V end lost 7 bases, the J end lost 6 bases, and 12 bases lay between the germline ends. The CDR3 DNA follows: TGCAGCGCTCGGACAGTAGATGGCTACACCTTC. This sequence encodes CSARTVDGYTF.

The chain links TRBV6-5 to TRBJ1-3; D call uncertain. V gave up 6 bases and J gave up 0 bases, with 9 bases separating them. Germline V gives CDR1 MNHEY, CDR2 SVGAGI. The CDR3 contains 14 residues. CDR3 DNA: TGTGCCAGCAGCCGCTTCGGCTCTGGAAACACCATATATTTT. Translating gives CASSRFGSGNTIYF.

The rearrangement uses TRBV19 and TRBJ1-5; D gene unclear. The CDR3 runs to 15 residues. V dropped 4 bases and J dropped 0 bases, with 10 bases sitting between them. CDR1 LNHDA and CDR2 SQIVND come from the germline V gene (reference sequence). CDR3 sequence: CASSTYSDSNQPQHF. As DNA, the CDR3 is TGTGCCAGTAGTACCTACAGCGATAGCAATCAGCCCCAGCATTTT.

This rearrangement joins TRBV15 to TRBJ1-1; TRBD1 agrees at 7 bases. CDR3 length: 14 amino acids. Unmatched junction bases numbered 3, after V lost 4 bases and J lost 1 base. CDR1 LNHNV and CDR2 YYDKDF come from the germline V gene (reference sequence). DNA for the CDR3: TGTGCCACCAGCACCTGGGACAGGAACACTGAAGCTTTCTTT. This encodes CATSTWDRNTEAFF.

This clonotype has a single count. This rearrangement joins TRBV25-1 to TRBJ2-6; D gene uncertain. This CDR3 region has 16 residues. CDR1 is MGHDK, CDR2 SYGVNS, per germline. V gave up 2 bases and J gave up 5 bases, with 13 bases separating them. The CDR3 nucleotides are TGTGCCAGCAGTGAAATCTGGGGATCCAGGGCCAACGTCCTGACTTTC. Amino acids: CASSEIWGSRANVLTF.

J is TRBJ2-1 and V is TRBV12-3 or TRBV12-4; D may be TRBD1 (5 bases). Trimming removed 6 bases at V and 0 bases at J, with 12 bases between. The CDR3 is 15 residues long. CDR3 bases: TGTGCCAGCAGGCTAGGGGCCCCCTCCTACAATGAGCAGTTCTTC. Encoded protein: CASRLGAPSYNEQFF.